This passage covers 28 T cell receptor beta chains from one sample sequenced in a study of shared clonotypes between healthy human individuals. Here immunoSEQ multiplex PCR was the method, and the copy in TCRdb shows in-frame clones only, minus some. The table shows around 1.6 million clones, with approximately 98% occurring only once. Sequenced sample: naive CD4+ T cells sorted from blood. Described subset: CD45RA+ positively selected. The receptor source for this set is a young man in good health.

This chain connects TRBV27 to TRBJ2-7, with D perhaps matching TRBD1 or TRBD2 (6 bases each). The CDR3 covers 14 residues. CDR1 is MNHEY, CDR2 SMNVEV, per germline (reference sequence). Trimming pared 6 bases from V and 7 bases from J, leaving 19 bases between. CDR3 residues: CASSLYREAKEQYF. In DNA, the CDR3 is TGTGCCAGCAGCCTATACAGGGAGGCGAAGGAGCAGTACTTC.

The chain carries TRBV19 and TRBJ2-6; D remains unclear. The CDR3 spans 15 residues. The germline V gene has CDR1 LNHDA and CDR2 SQIVND (reference sequence). Trimming removed 7 bases from V and 1 base from J, with 11 bases in between. CDR3 sequence reads: CASNYVGSGANVLTF. CDR3 in DNA: TGTGCCAGTAATTATGTCGGGTCTGGGGCCAACGTCCTGACTTTC.

This chain uses TRBV27 with TRBJ2-3, with D maybe TRBD2 (6 bases). Germline CDR1 reads MNHEY; CDR2 reads SMNVEV (reference sequence). Trimming removed 1 base from V and 4 bases from J, with 15 bases in between. CDR3 length equals 16 residues. The CDR3 bases are TGTGCCAGCAGTTTATTTCCGGGAGTAAGCGCAGATACGCAGTATTTT. Translated, it gives CASSLFPGVSADTQYF.

A remark on this clone: The sample has other DNA sequences that encode this CDR3 too. The J gene is TRBJ1-1, the V gene TRBV9, with D uncertain. The CDR3 covers 14 residues. Germline loops: CDR1 SGDLS, CDR2 YYNGEE. Trimming pared 2 bases from V and 4 bases from J, leaving 12 bases between. The CDR3 region has the DNA TGTGCCAGCAGCGTCGACAACCGGGGCACTGAAGCTTTCTTT. This encodes CASSVDNRGTEAFF.

J is TRBJ2-7 and V is TRBV5-1; the match to TRBD2 covers 15 bases. Germline V lookup: CDR1 SGHRS, CDR2 YFSETQ. V shed 3 bases and J 4 bases; nucleotides not matched to a gene: 11. This CDR3 spans 18 amino acids. CDR3 sequence reads: CASSSTGTSGRTVYEQYF. CDR3 DNA: TGCGCCAGCAGCTCAACCGGGACTAGCGGGAGGACTGTGTACGAGCAGTACTTC.

The chain is built from TRBV9 and TRBJ2-1, with 14 bases that match TRBD2. This CDR3 has 19 amino acids. Germline V gives CDR1 SGDLS, CDR2 YYNGEE. The ends lost 3 bases at V and 10 bases at J; junction bases unmatched: 18. CDR3 in amino acids: CASSEAGTQTSGRAREQFF. The CDR3 region has the DNA TGTGCCAGCAGCGAAGCCGGGACGCAGACTAGCGGGAGGGCCAGGGAGCAGTTCTTC.

This clone showed up just once. The same CDR3 also results from other DNA sequences found in this sample. The chain combines TRBV29-1 with TRBJ2-2, with D hard to call. V lost 3 bases and J lost 1, with 0 bases in between. Germline CDR1 SQVTM, CDR2 ANQGSEA. This CDR3 comprises 11 residues. DNA for the CDR3: TGCAGCGTTGAGAACACCGGGGAGCTGTTTTTT. Its protein is CSVENTGELFF.

The V call is TRBV18, the J call TRBJ2-3, with no clear D. The CDR3 extends over 14 amino acids. CDR1 and CDR2 (germline): KGHSH, LQKENI. Trimming pared 3 bases from V and 6 bases from J, leaving 13 bases between. The CDR3 sequence: CASSPLPRSDTQYF. CDR3 bases: TGTGCCAGCTCACCCTTACCAAGGTCGGATACGCAGTATTTT.

V gene TRBV5-1 combines with J gene TRBJ1-1; D ambiguous. This CDR3 comprises 14 residues. The V end was cut by 0 bases, the J end by 11 bases, with 17 bases between. CDR1 and CDR2 from the germline V gene are SGHRS and YFSETQ. The CDR3 region is CASSLGTVGTRAFF. In DNA form, the CDR3 reads TGCGCCAGCAGCTTGGGGACGGTGGGAACGCGGGCTTTCTTT.

This rearrangement joins TRBV27 to TRBJ2-3, with D tentatively TRBD2 (5 bases). This CDR3 is built from 16 residues. V was cut by 8 bases and J by 0 bases, with 18 bases left in between. The germline V gene encodes CDR1 MNHEY and CDR2 SMNVEV (reference sequence). The CDR3 loop is CASAIRRITSTDTQYF. CDR3 bases: TGTGCCAGCGCGATTCGGAGGATTACTAGCACAGATACGCAGTATTTT.

The chain is built from TRBV19 and TRBJ1-1; D remains ambiguous. Germline-derived CDR1 and CDR2 are LNHDA and SQIVND (reference sequence). The CDR3 spans 12 residues. V lost 3 bases, J lost 3 bases, and 5 bases lay in between. The CDR3 DNA reads TGTGCCAGTAGTATGGGTTACACTGAAGCTTTCTTT. It codes for CASSMGYTEAFF.

This sequence joins TRBV19 and TRBJ2-1; TRBD2 matches at 11 bases. CDR1 is LNHDA and CDR2 is SQIVND in the germline V gene (reference sequence). With 3 bases clipped from V and 8 bases from J, the junction kept 12 bases outside the gene matches. This CDR3 has 17 amino acids. CDR3 sequence reads: CASSIHPSGRRSYEQFF. CDR3 DNA sequence: TGTGCCAGTAGTATTCATCCTAGCGGGAGGCGATCATATGAGCAGTTCTTC.

The V gene is TRBV5-1, the J gene TRBJ2-7; D unclear. V was trimmed by 0 bases and J by 7 bases, leaving 14 bases between them. The germline gives CDR1 SGHRS, CDR2 YFSETQ. This CDR3 is built from 14 residues. The CDR3 loop reads CASSLEGSLKEQYF. CDR3 nucleotide sequence: TGCGCCAGCAGCTTGGAGGGCAGCCTTAAGGAGCAGTACTTC.

The chain employs TRBV9 and TRBJ2-1; tentative D call: TRBD2 (5 bases). Germline V gives CDR1 SGDLS, CDR2 YYNGEE. The CDR3 is made up of 15 amino acids. The V and J ends lost 0 bases and 6 bases respectively, with 13 bases between them. CDR3 amino acids: CASSVDIREFNEQFF. As DNA, the CDR3 is TGTGCCAGCAGCGTAGATATCCGGGAATTCAATGAGCAGTTCTTC.

The V gene is TRBV19, the J gene TRBJ1-5; D not certain. This CDR3 is 17 amino acids long. CDR1 LNHDA and CDR2 SQIVND come from the germline V gene (reference sequence). Trimming stripped 4 bases from V and 0 bases from J, with 16 bases between. The DNA of the CDR3 is TGTGCCAGTAGTAGGGCGTCACCTAGAATTAGCAATCAGCCCCAGCATTTT. It encodes CASSRASPRISNQPQHF.

The CDR3 protein is CASSTTGNYGYTF. The CDR3 coding sequence is TGTGCCAGCAGCACTACAGGGAACTATGGCTACACCTTC. The chain joins TRBV28 to TRBJ1-2; tentative D call: TRBD1 (6 bases). The CDR3 covers 13 residues. The germline V gene encodes CDR1 MDHEN and CDR2 SYDVKM. V was clipped by 6 bases and J by 2 bases, with 10 bases between them.

This chain links TRBV18 with TRBJ1-4; 7 bases agree with TRBD1. Trimming removed 3 bases from V and 4 bases from J; junction bases left unmatched: 8. There are 16 residues in the CDR3. The V gene's germline CDR1 is KGHSH and CDR2 LQKENI. In DNA form, the CDR3 reads TGTGCCAGCTCACCGCCTAACAGGGGCCTTAATGAAAAACTGTTTTTT. Its protein product is CASSPPNRGLNEKLFF.

The chain carries TRBV9 and TRBJ1-2, with 9 bases aligning to TRBD1. This CDR3 spans 16 amino acids. CDR1 and CDR2 (germline): SGDLS, YYNGEE. V dropped 2 bases and J dropped 3; count of bases not matched to a gene: 8. The CDR3 loop reads CASSVRGDRDDYGYTF. DNA of the CDR3: TGTGCCAGCAGCGTTCGGGGGGACAGGGATGACTATGGCTACACCTTC.

In nucleotides, the CDR3 is TGTGCCAGCAGTTTTACCGACACCCTTGAGCAGTTCTTC. Translation gives CASSFTDTLEQFF. The rearrangement links TRBV27 to TRBJ2-1; D is unresolved. Germline lookup yields CDR1 MNHEY and CDR2 SMNVEV (reference sequence). V was clipped by 3 bases and J by 9 bases, with 12 bases between them. The CDR3 is 13 amino acids.

Comment on this clone: At the DNA level, this CDR3 is encoded by other sequences in the same sample as well. This rearrangement joins TRBV28 to TRBJ2-5; tentative D call: TRBD1 (5 bases). CDR3 length: 11 amino acids. Trimming removed 5 bases at V and 4 bases at J, with 5 bases between. CDR1 MDHEN and CDR2 SYDVKM come from the germline V gene. This CDR3 reads CASSTGETQYF. CDR3 DNA: TGTGCCAGCAGTACAGGAGAGACCCAGTACTTC.

This chain uses TRBV7-2 with TRBJ1-1; D perhaps matches TRBD1 (5 bases). Trimming shortened V by 8 bases and J by 7 bases, and 14 bases separated the two germline ends. Germline values: CDR1 SGHTA, CDR2 FQGNSA. This CDR3 contains 12 residues. CDR3 sequence: CASGRQPNEAFF. CDR3 DNA sequence: TGTGCCAGCGGGAGACAGCCGAATGAAGCTTTCTTT.

The CDR3 nucleotides read TGTGCCAGCTCACTTGGGATCGGGGACACTGAAGCTTTCTTT. Translating it yields CASSLGIGDTEAFF. The V gene is TRBV18, the J gene TRBJ1-1; D is undetermined. The V gene lost 4 bases and the J gene lost 3 bases, with 12 bases spanning the gap. Germline values: CDR1 KGHSH, CDR2 LQKENI. The CDR3 loop spans 14 amino acids.

The chain carries TRBV18 and TRBJ1-1; D is unresolved. Germline values: CDR1 KGHSH, CDR2 LQKENI. Trimming left V 4 bases short and J 4 bases short, with 16 bases between. CDR3 length: 15 residues. Here the CDR3 DNA reads TGTGCCAGCTCACACGTCCCGCCGGGCAGCACTGAAGCTTTCTTT. Translation: CASSHVPPGSTEAFF.

There are a few counts of this clone. V is TRBV5-5 and J is TRBJ2-7, with D tentatively TRBD1 or TRBD2 (7 bases each). CDR1 is SGHKS, CDR2 YYEKEE, per germline (reference sequence). V shed 4 bases and J shed 0 bases, with 17 bases lying between them. The length of the CDR3 is 16 residues. The CDR3 bases are TGTGCCAGCAGCGGGGAGGGGGCACCGAGCTCCTACGAGCAGTACTTC. This encodes CASSGEGAPSSYEQYF. Filled out from reference TRBV5-5 and TRBJ2-7, the complete variable domain reads DAGVTQSPTHLIKTRGQQVTLRCSPISGHKSVSWYQQVLGQGPQFIFQYYEKEERGRGNFPDRFSARQFPNYSSELNVNALLLGDSALYLCASSGEGAPSSYEQYFGPGTRLTVT.

V is TRBV5-1 and J is TRBJ2-3; 13 bases are shared with TRBD2. The V and J ends lost 4 bases and 5 bases, in that order; junction bases with no gene match: 4. The CDR3 extends over 15 amino acids. Per germline, CDR1 SGHRS and CDR2 YFSETQ. The CDR3 region is CASSLTSGRQDTQYF. CDR3 sequence (DNA): TGCGCCAGCAGCCTGACTAGCGGGAGGCAAGATACGCAGTATTTT.

J is TRBJ2-1 and V is TRBV7-9, with D unclear. Between the trimmed V and J ends, which lost 1 base and 4 bases, there was a span of 17 bases. Germline V gene lookup returns CDR1 SEHNR and CDR2 FQNEAQ (reference sequence). This CDR3 spans 17 amino acids. CDR3 in DNA: TGTGCCAGCAGCTTAGACAGCCTTAGTGGGTGGTACAATGAGCAGTTCTTC. Translating it yields CASSLDSLSGWYNEQFF.

This clone has a single count. CDR3 nucleotide sequence: TGCGCCAGCAGCCAAGCGGGGACAGGGGTGGGCGATCAGCCCCAGCATTTT. It codes for CASSQAGTGVGDQPQHF. The chain joins TRBV4-1 to TRBJ1-5; 10 bases are shared with TRBD1. Per germline, CDR1 MGHRA and CDR2 YSYEKL. This CDR3 has 17 amino acids. V dropped 1 base and J dropped 5; count of bases not matched to a gene: 8.

The chain recombines TRBV5-1 with TRBJ2-3, with TRBD2 matching 16 bases. The CDR3 runs 18 residues. Germline assignment: CDR1 SGHRS and CDR2 YFSETQ. Trimming at V came to 3 bases and at J to 3 bases, leaving 7 bases not matched to a gene. The DNA of the CDR3 is TGCGCCAGCAGCTCGGGACTAGCGGGAGGGCCCAGAACAGATACGCAGTATTTT. Protein sequence: CASSSGLAGGPRTDTQYF.